A single T cell receptor beta chain is shown here with its context. In this CDR3 the conserved last residue, phenylalanine or tryptophan, is missing, so a read error is likely. No DNA is shown, since the ends of the CDR3 on it are uncertain; the CDR3 is the one TCRdb lists. Recent vaccinations or acute infections were absent in the healthy HIV-negative adult donors. CD45RA+ naive and CD45RA-negative memory subsets were separated from CD4+ cells. Genomic DNA per cell subset filled all wells of several immunoSEQ plates. Some clones are missing from TCRdb's copy, which holds only in-frame ones; the method was immunoSEQ multiplex PCR. The sample shows roughly 520,000 clones, approximately 95% of them seen only once. This specimen comes from a study of shared clonotypes between healthy human individuals. Study at large: Every donor yielded three CD4 naive, three CD4 memory, two CD8 naive and one CD8 memory plate.

This receptor was taken from a woman in her thirties in good health. Sequenced: naive CD4+ T cells sorted from blood. Subset specified: CD45RA+ positively selected.

This CDR3 reads CASSFMATGARDL. This sequence joins TRBV28 and TRBJ1-5. Germline V gene data show CDR1 as MDHEN and CDR2 as SYDVKM. A total of 13 residues make up the CDR3, ends included.